This TCR beta chain comes out of a study of T cell changes during pregnancy in multiple sclerosis. This clone was seen just once. Trimming cost V 5 bases and J 6 bases, with 11 bases left between them. The CDR3 contains 13 residues. Per germline, CDR1 SGHVS and CDR2 FNYEAQ. Assay used: immunoSEQ multiplex PCR; TCRdb lists only in-frame clones, some missing. The sample carries approximately 97,000 clones, 91% recorded once. The chain uses TRBV7-6 and TRBJ2-1; possibly TRBD1 for D (5 bases). The sequence came from a female donor in good health, enrolled as a control in a pregnancy study. The sample was peripheral blood, taken after pregnancy. CDR3 sequence (DNA): TGTGCCAGCAGCCCGACAGAACTCAATGAGCAGTTCTTC. As protein: CASSPTELNEQFF.